This TCR beta chain came from a study of graft-versus-host responses after intestinal transplantation. Across the study: Recipients across the board were started on anti-thymocyte globulin induction, then kept on tacrolimus and steroids for approximately three years.

TCRdb keeps only in-frame clones here, not all; method: immunoSEQ multiplex PCR. This table has about 90,000 clones, 82% appearing once. A few counts support this clone. Its target is unknown. This TCR was sampled from a human donor who received an intestinal transplant. The source was unstimulated CD4+ T cells sorted from spleen or lymph node cells, collected before intestinal transplant.

As DNA, the CDR3 is TGTGCCAGCAGCCCCTCTACCACCTGGACTAGCGGGAGCTACGAGCAGTACTTC. Its protein product is CASSPSTTWTSGSYEQYF. The V and J genes are TRBV4-2 and TRBJ2-7; 13 bases agree with TRBD2. Germline V gene lookup returns CDR1 LGHNA and CDR2 YNFKEQ. V lost 4 bases and J lost 3; bases outside the gene matches: 12. This CDR3 is built from 18 residues.